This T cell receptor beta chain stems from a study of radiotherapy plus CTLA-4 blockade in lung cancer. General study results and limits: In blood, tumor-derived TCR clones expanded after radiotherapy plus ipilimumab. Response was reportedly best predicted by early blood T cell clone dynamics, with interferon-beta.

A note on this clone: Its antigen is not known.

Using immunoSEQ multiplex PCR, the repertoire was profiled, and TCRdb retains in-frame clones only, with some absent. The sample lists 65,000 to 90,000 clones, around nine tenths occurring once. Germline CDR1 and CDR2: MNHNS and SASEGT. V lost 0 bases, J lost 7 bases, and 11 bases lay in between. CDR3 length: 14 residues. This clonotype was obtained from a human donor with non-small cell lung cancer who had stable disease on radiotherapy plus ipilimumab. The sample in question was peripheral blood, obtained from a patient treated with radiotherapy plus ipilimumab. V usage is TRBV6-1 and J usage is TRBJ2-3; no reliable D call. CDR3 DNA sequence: TGTGCCAGCAGTGAAGCGGGTGTTCTAAATACGCAGTATTTT. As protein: CASSEAGVLNTQYF.